This TCR beta chain stems from a study of CD8 T cells in Susac syndrome (dated by TCRdb to the late 2010s). About the full investigation: The study used repertoire sequencing to test whether antigen drove CD8+ T cell activation and differentiation in Susac syndrome. The clonality of the CD8+ T cell repertoire was compared across 12 healthy donors, some 14 Susac syndrome patients and fewer than 16 multiple sclerosis patients. Beyond this particular receptor, the publication reports: The study acknowledged that relatively few individuals were included in the TCR sequencing and HLA analysis.

RNA was extracted using the RNeasy kit, and about 0.45 to 1 ug of the RNA was reverse transcribed with random hexamers. The immunoSEQ multiplex PCR assay, which covers 54 Vbeta and 13 Jbeta segments, was used to amplify TCR beta CDR3 regions. To correct PCR amplification bias, a synthetic template baseline was used for both primer optimization and computational correction. Concerning the study's data processing: Reads were annotated to V, D and J genes per IMGT and analyzed with immunoSEQ Analyzer, keeping only productive sequences. Clonality was computed as one minus Shannon entropy normalized by log2 of the number of productive unique sequences. For each patient and control, public and private clones were evaluated within the 100 most prevalent clones. Susac-specific clones were defined as absent from healthy and MS cohorts, 800 to 1,200 published viral clones and other ImmuneACCESS disease sequences. TCRdb handled the public reads itself, with Q25 trimming in fastp and clone calling in MiXCR, and kept productive beta chains. Under each unique CDR3 protein, matching rows form one entry showing the most common genes and DNA. These V and J calls derive from TCRdb rather than the authors' analysis. The sample data list around 300,000 distinct CDR3 sequences, and approximately 85% of these were observed just once. The ten largest clonotypes hold about 0.22% of the sample.

High-throughput TCR beta sequencing profiled peripheral blood CD8+ and CD4+ T cells from healthy donors, Susac syndrome patients and multiple sclerosis patients. Treatment-naive patients with stable or active relapsing-remitting disease fulfilling revised McDonald criteria were used as multiple sclerosis controls. Bulk CD8+ and CD4+ T cells were purified magnetically by negative isolation, whereas CD8+ TEMRA cells were enriched by FACS. Blood was collected in EDTA tubes and processed within 24 hours, with PBMCs isolated through density gradient centrifugation. PBMCs intended for TCR sequencing were cryopreserved in liquid nitrogen and thawed later in a water bath at 37 degrees C. Purity of sorted or isolated CD4+, CD8+ and CD8+ TEMRA cells was at least 90%. The CDR3 goes from the cysteine to the phenylalanine over 17 residues. Only the CDR3 portion is preserved as DNA: 51 bases, with reading frame beginning at the first base. Per the germline V gene (reference sequence), PRHDT is the CDR1 and FYEKMQ is the CDR2. Trimmed from V: 4 bases; trimmed from J: 4 bases; junction bases lacking a gene match: 10.

Details on this clonotype: Its antigen remains undetermined. No per-base quality is available; no much larger clone lies one base away.

The receptor's source is a human donor with multiple sclerosis. The chain is encoded by TRBV13 joined to TRBJ2-3; TRBD2 fits 11 bases in the junction. Specimen: CD8+ T cells from PBMCs. The CDR3 protein: CASSSTLAGGPSDTQYF. The nucleotides are TGTGCCAGCAGCTCCACATTAGCGGGAGGGCCCTCAGATACGCAGTATTTT. Outside the CDR3, residues come from the reference TRBV13 and TRBJ2-3 proteins, so the full variable domain is: AAGVIQSPRHLIKEKRETATLKCYPIPRHDTVYWYQQGPGQDPQFLISFYEKMQSDKGSIPDRFSAQQFSDYHSELNMSSLELGDSALYFCASSSTLAGGPSDTQYFGPGTRLTVL.